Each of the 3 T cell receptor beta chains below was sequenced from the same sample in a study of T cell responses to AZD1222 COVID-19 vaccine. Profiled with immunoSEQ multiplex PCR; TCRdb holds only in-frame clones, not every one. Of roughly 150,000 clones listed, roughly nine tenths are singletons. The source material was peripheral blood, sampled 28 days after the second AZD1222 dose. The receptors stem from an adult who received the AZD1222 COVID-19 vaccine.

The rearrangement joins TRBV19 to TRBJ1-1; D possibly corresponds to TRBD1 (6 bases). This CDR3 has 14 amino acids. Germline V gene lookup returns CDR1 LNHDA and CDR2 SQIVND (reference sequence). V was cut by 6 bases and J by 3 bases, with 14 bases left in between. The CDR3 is CASRHAGADTEAFF. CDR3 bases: TGTGCCAGTAGGCACGCGGGGGCGGACACTGAAGCTTTCTTT.

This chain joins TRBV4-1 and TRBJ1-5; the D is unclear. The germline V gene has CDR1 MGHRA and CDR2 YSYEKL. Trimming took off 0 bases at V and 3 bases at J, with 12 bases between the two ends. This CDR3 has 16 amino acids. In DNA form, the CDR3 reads TGCGCCAGCAGCCAAGAAGGTTCAGAAATCAATCAGCCCCAGCATTTT. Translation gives CASSQEGSEINQPQHF.

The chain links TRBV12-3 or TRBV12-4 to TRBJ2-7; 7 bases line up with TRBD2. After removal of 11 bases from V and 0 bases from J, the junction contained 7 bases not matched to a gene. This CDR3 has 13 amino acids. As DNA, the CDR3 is TGTGCCTGCGCGGGAGACATCTCCTACGAGCAGTACTTC. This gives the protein CACAGDISYEQYF.